The 17 T cell receptor beta chains below come from one sample, sequenced in a study of blood T cell repertoires in COVID-19. Repertoires were generated with immunoSEQ multiplex PCR, while TCRdb's copy carries only in-frame clones and drops some. Here the sample spans some 69,000 clones, approximately 79% being singletons. Sequenced: peripheral blood. Receptors originate from a man aged 55-75 years with acute or convalescent COVID-19.

The chain recombines TRBV11-3 with TRBJ1-1; TRBD1 might be the D (5 bases). Germline values: CDR1 SGHNT, CDR2 YENEEA. Trimming took off 1 base at V and 8 bases at J, with 11 bases between the two ends. The CDR3 is 13 amino acids. Here the CDR3 reads CASSLGRGAEAFF. In nucleotides, the CDR3 is TGTGCCAGCAGCTTAGGTCGCGGGGCCGAAGCTTTCTTT.

The gene calls are TRBV5-1 and TRBJ1-5, with D unclear. Germline V gives CDR1 SGHRS, CDR2 YFSETQ. V lost 5 bases and J 2 bases, leaving 14 bases between the germline ends. CDR3 length: 15 residues. CDR3: CASSPGIGGNQPQHF. The CDR3 nucleotides are TGCGCCAGCAGTCCCGGGATTGGGGGCAATCAGCCCCAGCATTTT.

The chain couples TRBV2 to TRBJ2-5; 7 bases align to TRBD1. The CDR3 is 14 amino acids. Germline CDR1 SNHLY, CDR2 FYNNEI. The J segment lost 5 bases and the V segment lost 6 bases, leaving 9 bases of the junction unmatched. CDR3 in amino acids: CASRDRTGGETQYF. As DNA, the CDR3 is TGTGCCAGCAGGGACCGGACAGGCGGGGAGACCCAGTACTTC.

This chain connects TRBV19 to TRBJ1-5; no reliable D call. V lost 5 bases, J lost 0 bases, and 8 bases lay in between. This CDR3 has 14 amino acids. The germline CDR1 and CDR2 sequences are LNHDA and SQIVND (reference sequence). As DNA, the CDR3 is TGTGCCAGTAGTCTACGGAGTAGCAATCAGCCCCAGCATTTT. Translation: CASSLRSSNQPQHF.

The J gene is TRBJ1-1, the V gene TRBV14; 8 bases line up with TRBD1. Germline V CDR1 and CDR2: SGHDN, FVKESK. The CDR3 loop spans 17 amino acids. Trimming took 0 bases from V and 0 from J; bases not matched to a gene: 6. This chain's CDR3 is CASSQDSTGVVNTEAFF. CDR3 nucleotides: TGTGCCAGCAGCCAAGATTCGACAGGGGTGGTGAACACTGAAGCTTTCTTT. Together with reference TRBV14 and TRBJ1-1, the CDR3 gives the full variable domain: EAGVTQFPSHSVIEKGQTVTLRCDPISGHDNLYWYRRVMGKEIKFLLHFVKESKQDESGMPNNRFLAERTGGTYSTLKVQPAELEDSGVYFCASSQDSTGVVNTEAFFGQGTRLTVV.

The chain couples TRBV11-2 to TRBJ2-7; 12 bases align to TRBD2. CDR1 SGHAT and CDR2 FQNNGV come from the germline V gene. The CDR3 is 17 amino acids. V shed 4 bases and J 1 base; nucleotides not matched to a gene: 8. CDR3 DNA: TGTGCCAGCAGCTACGCCACTAGCGGGGGGCGGTCCTACGAGCAGTACTTC. Encoded protein: CASSYATSGGRSYEQYF.

This clone has a single count. The CDR3 DNA follows: TGTGCCAGCAGTAGGGAACAGGGACGAGCTTTCTTT. Translated, it gives CASSREQGRAFF. The J gene is TRBJ1-1, the V gene TRBV6-5; D is possibly TRBD1 (6 bases). CDR1 and CDR2 (germline): MNHEY, SVGAGI. The V end was cut by 5 bases, the J end by 10 bases, with 14 bases between. CDR3 length: 12 amino acids.

The chain employs TRBV5-6 and TRBJ2-7; 11 bases align to TRBD2. The V gene's germline CDR1 is SGHDT and CDR2 YYEEEE. The CDR3 has 17 residues. J was trimmed by 3 bases and V by 1 base; bases with no gene match: 9. The CDR3 DNA sequence: TGTGCCAGCAGCTTGTTAGCTAGCGGGGGGAAGGTCTACGAGCAGTACTTC. This gives the protein CASSLLASGGKVYEQYF.

This clone was seen a few times. This chain uses TRBV5-6 with TRBJ1-6, with D maybe TRBD1 (6 bases). The germline gives CDR1 SGHDT, CDR2 YYEEEE. V gave up 1 base and J gave up 9 bases, with 17 bases separating them. The CDR3 is made up of 16 amino acids. CDR3 loop: CASSLFLGDIGSPLHF. The DNA of the CDR3 is TGTGCCAGCAGCTTGTTTCTCGGGGACATCGGTTCACCCCTCCACTTT.

CDR3 residues: CASREGSNQPQHF. Here the CDR3 DNA reads TGCGCCAGCAGAGAGGGAAGCAATCAGCCCCAGCATTTT. This rearrangement joins TRBV5-1 to TRBJ1-5; D remains ambiguous. Germline V lookup: CDR1 SGHRS, CDR2 YFSETQ. This CDR3 has 13 amino acids. V shed 5 bases and J shed 1 base, with 7 bases lying between them.

The chain uses TRBV18 and TRBJ1-1; TRBD1 matches 7 bases. The germline V gene has CDR1 KGHSH and CDR2 LQKENI. This CDR3 region has 15 residues. Unmatched junction bases numbered 8, after V lost 6 bases and J lost 1 base. The CDR3 DNA is TGTGCCAGCTCGTATGACAGGGTTTGGAACACTGAAGCTTTCTTT. This translates into CASSYDRVWNTEAFF.

This clone appeared many times. V and J are TRBV15 and TRBJ2-1; TRBD1 matches 7 bases. The CDR3 spans 16 residues. V shed 5 bases and J 3 bases; nucleotides not matched to a gene: 10. Per the germline V gene, CDR1 is LNHNV and CDR2 is YYDKDF (reference sequence). In DNA, the CDR3 is TGTGCCACCAGCCGAGGGACGACAGGGAACTACAATGAGCAGTTCTTC. It encodes CATSRGTTGNYNEQFF.

This clone was detected only once. This chain connects TRBV7-9 to TRBJ1-4; the D gene is possibly TRBD1 (5 bases). CDR1 SEHNR and CDR2 FQNEAQ come from the germline V gene (reference sequence). Trimming shortened V by 1 base and J by 6 bases, and 12 bases separated the two germline ends. This CDR3 is built from 15 residues. CDR3 sequence: CASSLGSREDEKLFF. CDR3 sequence (DNA): TGTGCCAGCAGCTTAGGGTCCAGGGAAGATGAAAAACTGTTTTTT.

CDR3 in DNA: TGCAGCGCCGGTGGGGGGGGGAATTCACCCCTCCACTTT. This sequence encodes CSAGGGGNSPLHF. The gene calls are TRBV29-1 and TRBJ1-6, with a possible D match to TRBD1 (5 bases). CDR3 length: 13 residues. Germline V gene sequence: CDR1 SQVTM, CDR2 ANQGSEA. V was trimmed by 7 bases and J by 7 bases, leaving 14 bases between them. Together with reference TRBV29-1 and TRBJ1-6, the CDR3 gives the full variable domain: SAVISQKPSRDICQRGTSLTIQCQVDSQVTMMFWYRQQPGQSLTLIATANQGSEATYESGFVIDKFPISRPNLTFSTLTVSNMSPEDSSIYLCSAGGGGNSPLHFGNGTRLTVT.

This clone showed up just a few times. The gene calls are TRBV20-1 and TRBJ2-2; D perhaps matches TRBD1 (5 bases). V gave up 3 bases and J gave up 2 bases, with 10 bases separating them. Germline assignment: CDR1 DFQATT and CDR2 SNEGSKA (reference sequence). This CDR3 is 14 amino acids long. CDR3 region: CSASRQPNTGELFF. CDR3 DNA: TGCAGTGCTAGTAGACAGCCTAACACCGGGGAGCTGTTTTTT.

The gene calls are TRBV10-2 and TRBJ2-2; TRBD1 matches at 8 bases. CDR1 is WSHSY, CDR2 SAAADI, per germline. The CDR3 spans 14 residues. Trimming took 4 bases from V and 7 from J; bases not matched to a gene: 5. The CDR3 nucleotides are TGCGCCAGCAGTGTGCAGGGGGCGGTCGGGGAGCTGTTTTTT. Residues: CASSVQGAVGELFF.

The chain couples TRBV19 to TRBJ1-4; D is undetermined. Germline CDR1 is LNHDA and CDR2 is SQIVND (reference sequence). The CDR3 loop spans 14 amino acids. V shed 7 bases and J shed 6 bases, with 15 bases lying between them. In DNA, the CDR3 is TGTGCCAGTACTGAGCCCGCTCCGGATGAAAAACTGTTTTTT. Encoded protein: CASTEPAPDEKLFF.